The TCR beta chain described here comes from a study of blood T cell repertoires in COVID-19. Study-wide background: The United States, Italy and Spain supplied acute and convalescent COVID-19 samples.

In regard to this clone: At one boundary the junction diverges from the germline segment, which might be a read error. The same CDR3 is also encoded by other DNA sequences in this sample.

Using immunoSEQ multiplex PCR, the repertoire was profiled, and TCRdb retains in-frame clones only, with some absent. The profile shows fewer than 350,000 clones, around 88% of them singletons. Seattle's cohort entered during active infection and was followed longitudinally. The clonotype was recovered from a young woman with COVID-19, enrolled during active disease. The sample consisted of peripheral blood.

The CDR3 loop is CASSPLIRNGYTF. The CDR3 DNA follows: TGTGCCAGCTCACCCTTAATCAGGAATGGCTACACTTTC. V is TRBV18 and J is TRBJ1-2; unclear D gene. The CDR3 sequence is 13 residues long. The V gene's germline CDR1 is KGHSH and CDR2 LQKENI.